This entry is about one T cell receptor (beta chain). The germline V gene has CDR1 MDHEN and CDR2 SYDVKM. Losses at the gene ends were 6 bases for V and 2 bases for J; bases not matched to a gene: 10. This CDR3 spans 16 amino acids. This record comes from a study of blood T cell repertoires in COVID-19. Assay: immunoSEQ multiplex PCR; the TCRdb copy retains only in-frame clones and omits some. The table lists approximately 240,000 clones, 65% to 85% of them singletons. The chain is built from TRBV28 and TRBJ2-5; 9 nucleotides agree with TRBD1. The sample consisted of peripheral blood. The sequence was obtained from a woman aged 25 to 39 who had recovered from COVID-19. The CDR3 DNA reads TGTGCCAGCAGCCCGGGACAGGGTCGCCCACAAGAGACCCAGTACTTC. Amino acid sequence: CASSPGQGRPQETQYF.